This T cell receptor (beta chain) stems from a study of blood T cell repertoires in COVID-19. Germline trimming cut 4 bases from V and 8 bases from J; bases unmatched to any gene: 12. Germline V gene lookup returns CDR1 MNHEY and CDR2 SMNVEV (reference sequence). This CDR3 has 16 residues. Using immunoSEQ multiplex PCR, the repertoire was profiled, and TCRdb retains in-frame clones only, with some absent. The sample gives roughly 200,000 clones, more than 85% of which show up once; 3% is in the top ten. Sequenced sample: peripheral blood. The receptor's source is a man in his fifties or sixties with acute or convalescent COVID-19. V is TRBV27 and J is TRBJ1-4; TRBD1 matches 8 bases. CDR3 DNA: TGTGCCAGCAGTTACCGACAGGGGCGTGCGGGCGAAAAACTGTTTTTT. It specifies CASSYRQGRAGEKLFF. The full variable domain, in which reference TRBV27 and TRBJ1-4 provide the parts outside the CDR3, is EAQVTQNPRYLITVTGKKLTVTCSQNMNHEYMSWYRQDPGLGLRQIYYSMNVEVTDKGDVPEGYKVSRKEKRNFPLILESPSPNQTSLYFCASSYRQGRAGEKLFFGSGTQLSVL.